This TCR beta chain was sequenced for a study of T cell repertoires in cytomegalovirus infection. Study-wide context: Researchers turned to recently identified HLA-C-restricted CMV epitopes as well as well-studied HLA-B-restricted ones. Public signatures in TCR beta pointed to CMV infection and matching HLA type. Findings and caveats of the study: Identification of carriers of CMV plus the relevant HLA was achieved through cumulative public TCR beta family frequency. Dominant in the ex vivo response were TCR beta clonotypes restricted by HLA-C and specific for CMV.

Germline CDR1 is MNHEY and CDR2 is SMNVEV (reference sequence). The CDR3 sequence is 15 residues long. Trimming removed 0 bases from V and 3 bases from J, with 11 bases in between. TCRdb recomputed calls from the reads with MiXCR, one row per CDR3 protein. Of about 830,000 distinct CDR3 sequences listed, approximately 32% were seen once; the top ten hold around 12%. This clonotype has at least ten counts. Its target is unknown. This clonotype originated in a human donor in good health (CMV status not recorded). Some clones in this sample may be carry-over from other donors' samples. The sequencing here drew on cultured CD8+ T cells from PBMCs, taken from culture after CMV antigen stimulation. The gene calls are TRBV27 and TRBJ1-2, with D hard to call. CDR3 protein: CASSLSTSSHYGYTF. The CDR3 region has the DNA TGTGCCAGCAGTTTATCGACAAGCTCCCACTATGGCTACACCTTC.